These 31 T cell receptor beta chains were all obtained from the same sample, sequenced in a study of shared clonotypes between healthy human individuals. CD45RO-negative CD8 cells positively selected for CCR7 made up the naive population, which excluded terminally differentiated effector memory CD45RA+ cells. TCRdb's copy holds only in-frame clones and misses some; the assay was immunoSEQ multiplex PCR. The sample lists some 2 million clones, approximately 94% seen once, with 1% to 1.5% in the top ten. Sequences were obtained from naive CD8+ T cells sorted from blood. The receptors come from a man aged 18 to 30 in good health.

This chain links TRBV5-6 with TRBJ1-4, with TRBD1 matching over 9 bases. The CDR3 runs to 19 residues. V was pared by 0 bases and J by 0 bases, with 9 bases of the junction left unmatched. CDR1 SGHDT and CDR2 YYEEEE come from the germline V gene. CDR3 bases: TGTGCCAGCAGCTTGGGAGGGACAGGGTTGGGAGCAACTAATGAAAAACTGTTTTTT. It specifies CASSLGGTGLGATNEKLFF.

The sample holds one count of this clone. This rearrangement joins TRBV5-1 to TRBJ1-2; D is unclear. Trimming stripped 0 bases from V and 7 bases from J, with 19 bases between. Looked up from germline, CDR1 is SGHRS and CDR2 is YFSETQ. The CDR3 is 16 residues long. Here the CDR3 reads CASSLESATSVGGYTF. The CDR3 nucleotides are TGCGCCAGCAGCTTGGAGTCAGCCACCTCGGTTGGTGGCTACACCTTC.

The chain joins TRBV7-2 to TRBJ2-7; TRBD2 matches at 10 bases. This CDR3 is 15 amino acids long. The junction had 4 bases not matched to a gene; V was cut back by 5 bases and J by 0 bases. CDR1 SGHTA and CDR2 FQGNSA come from the germline V gene. Here the CDR3 DNA reads TGTGCCAGCAGCCGGGGACTAGCGCTCTCCTACGAGCAGTACTTC. This translates into CASSRGLALSYEQYF.

The DNA of the CDR3 is TGTGCCAGCAGCGCCGATTCCCTCGAGCAGTACTTC. Amino acid sequence: CASSADSLEQYF. The chain uses TRBV9 and TRBJ2-7; the D is unclear. The CDR3 length is 12 residues. Trimming removed 3 bases from V and 6 bases from J, with 10 bases in between. Per the germline V gene, CDR1 is SGDLS and CDR2 is YYNGEE.

The gene calls are TRBV21-1 and TRBJ1-5; TRBD1 is the table's D call, not checked against the DNA. TRBV21-1 represents a pseudogene. The CDR3 is 17 amino acids. The CDR3 region is CASSTTGTGDSNQPQHF. CDR3 coding DNA: TGTGCCAGCAGCACTACCGGGACAGGGGATAGCAATCAGCCCCAGCATTTT.

In this sample, this clone turned up once. The chain employs TRBV2 and TRBJ1-2, with 7 bases matching TRBD1. V trimming: 6 bases; J trimming: 3 bases; junction bases outside the gene matches: 10. CDR3 length: 15 amino acids. CDR1 is SNHLY, CDR2 FYNNEI, per germline. For the CDR3, the DNA is TGTGCCAGCAGGTGGGACAGCTCGAATTACTATGGCTACACCTTC. Encoded protein: CASRWDSSNYYGYTF.

For this clone: This sample includes further DNA sequences coding for the same CDR3. The genes are TRBV7-9 and TRBJ2-1, with D uncertain. Germline CDR1 SEHNR, CDR2 FQNEAQ (reference sequence). Trimming pared 1 base from V and 9 bases from J, leaving 7 bases between. CDR3 size: 12 residues. CDR3 sequence: CASSLGAGEQFF. The CDR3 nucleotides are TGTGCCAGCAGCTTAGGTGCAGGTGAGCAGTTCTTC.

This sequence joins TRBV11-2 and TRBJ1-3; no clear D gene. The CDR3 extends over 17 amino acids. Germline loops: CDR1 SGHAT, CDR2 FQNNGV. Trimming shortened V by 7 bases and J by 1 base, and 20 bases separated the two germline ends. The CDR3 spells CASTPDGGWGSGNTIYF. The CDR3 DNA sequence: TGTGCCAGCACCCCAGACGGCGGTTGGGGTTCTGGAAACACCATATATTTT.

The chain is built from TRBV4-1 and TRBJ1-5, with D possibly TRBD1 on 6 matching bases. This CDR3 is built from 15 residues. Trimming took 5 bases from V and 5 from J, leaving 16 bases between them. Germline V gives CDR1 MGHRA, CDR2 YSYEKL. In nucleotides, the CDR3 is TGCGCCAGCAGCGACCCAGGGGTAAGGGATCAGCCCCAGCATTTT. Protein: CASSDPGVRDQPQHF.

This chain connects TRBV10-2 to TRBJ2-7; no clear D gene. This CDR3 comprises 13 residues. Germline CDR1 and CDR2: WSHSY and SAAADI. The V end was cut by 3 bases, the J end by 0 bases, with 6 bases between. The CDR3: CASSEQRSYEQYF. The CDR3 DNA follows: TGCGCCAGCAGTGAACAGCGCTCCTACGAGCAGTACTTC.

This sequence joins TRBV6-1 and TRBJ1-5; D is uncertain. The CDR3 loop spans 17 amino acids. V gave up 3 bases and J gave up 0 bases, with 15 bases separating them. Germline-derived CDR1 and CDR2 are MNHNS and SASEGT. The chain's CDR3 is CASSESGWEYSNQPQHF. CDR3 in DNA: TGTGCCAGCAGTGAGTCGGGTTGGGAGTATAGCAATCAGCCCCAGCATTTT.

The chain uses TRBV6-1 and TRBJ2-1; D unresolved. Germline CDR1 reads MNHNS; CDR2 reads SASEGT. V lost 4 bases to trimming and J lost 4 bases, with 5 bases between them. This CDR3 region has 12 residues. CDR3 protein: CASSVHYNEQFF. The CDR3 coding sequence is TGTGCCAGCAGTGTCCATTACAATGAGCAGTTCTTC.

The J gene is TRBJ1-5, the V gene TRBV6-6; a possible D gene is TRBD1 (6 bases). V lost 8 bases to trimming and J lost 0 bases, with 14 bases between them. The length of the CDR3 is 15 residues. In germline, CDR1 is MNHNY, CDR2 SVGAGI (reference sequence). As DNA, the CDR3 is TGTGCCAGCCGGGAGGGGGACTATAGCAATCAGCCCCAGCATTTT. Translation: CASREGDYSNQPQHF.

The CDR3 protein is CATSQREKTYEQYF. The DNA for the CDR3 is TGTGCCACCAGTCAGCGGGAGAAAACCTACGAGCAGTACTTC. The chain has TRBV15 and TRBJ2-7, with TRBD2 matching over 8 bases. From germline, CDR1 is LNHNV and CDR2 YYDKDF (reference sequence). The CDR3 sequence is 14 residues long. V lost 6 bases to trimming and J lost 2 bases; unmatched junction nucleotides: 6.

This clone was counted only a few times. V gene TRBV5-5 combines with J gene TRBJ2-5; D gene unclear. This CDR3 has 14 residues. V dropped 3 bases and J dropped 1 base, with 10 bases sitting between them. From germline, CDR1 is SGHKS and CDR2 YYEKEE (reference sequence). The CDR3 region has the DNA TGTGCCAGCAGCTACGGCCCTGGCCAAGAGACCCAGTACTTC. It is translated as CASSYGPGQETQYF. Looking up the rest from reference TRBV5-5 and TRBJ2-5 gives the full variable domain: DAGVTQSPTHLIKTRGQQVTLRCSPISGHKSVSWYQQVLGQGPQFIFQYYEKEERGRGNFPDRFSARQFPNYSSELNVNALLLGDSALYLCASSYGPGQETQYFGPGTRLLVL.

The gene calls are TRBV5-1 and TRBJ2-5; 9 positions match TRBD1. Germline CDR1 and CDR2: SGHRS and YFSETQ. V was pared by 4 bases and J by 1 base, with 8 bases of the junction left unmatched. This CDR3 spans 16 amino acids. The CDR3 is CASSGGQGPFQETQYF. As DNA, the CDR3 is TGCGCCAGCAGCGGCGGACAGGGGCCCTTCCAAGAGACCCAGTACTTC. Together with reference TRBV5-1 and TRBJ2-5, the CDR3 gives the full variable domain: KAGVTQTPRYLIKTRGQQVTLSCSPISGHRSVSWYQQTPGQGLQFLFEYFSETQRNKGNFPGRFSGRQFSNSRSEMNVSTLELGDSALYLCASSGGQGPFQETQYFGPGTRLLVL.

This clone is a singleton in its sample. Other nucleotide sequences from this sample produce the same CDR3. CDR3 amino acids: CASSLRGYEQYF. The CDR3 DNA reads as TGTGCCAGCAGTTTGAGGGGGTACGAGCAGTACTTC. The J gene is TRBJ2-7, the V gene TRBV28, with a tentative D call TRBD1 (6 bases). Germline-derived CDR1 and CDR2 are MDHEN and SYDVKM. V was shortened by 3 bases and J by 4 bases, with 7 bases between the two germline ends. The CDR3 is made up of 12 amino acids.

The chain couples TRBV29-1 to TRBJ2-6; D is perhaps TRBD1 (5 bases). CDR3 length equals 15 residues. Between the trimmed V and J ends, which lost 4 bases and 1 base, there was a span of 11 bases. The germline CDR1 and CDR2 sequences are SQVTM and ANQGSEA. CDR3 sequence (DNA): TGCAGCGTTGGGTCAGGGCCATCTGGGGCCAACGTCCTGACTTTC. Its protein product is CSVGSGPSGANVLTF.

The chain's CDR3 is CASSTGHEQFF. The CDR3 DNA follows: TGTGCCAGCAGCACGGGACATGAGCAGTTCTTC. V gene TRBV13 combines with J gene TRBJ2-1; D possibly matches TRBD1 or TRBD2 (5 bases each). Germline CDR1 PRHDT, CDR2 FYEKMQ (reference sequence). V was shortened by 5 bases and J by 8 bases, with 7 bases between the two germline ends. The CDR3 is made up of 11 amino acids.

The rearrangement uses TRBV27 and TRBJ2-1; no clear D. Germline CDR1 reads MNHEY; CDR2 reads SMNVEV (reference sequence). The ends were cut back, 3 bases at V and 2 bases at J, with 11 bases in the middle. The CDR3 runs 15 residues. The CDR3 coding sequence is TGTGCCAGCAGTTTCGCTGAGCCAGCCTACAATGAGCAGTTCTTC. Amino acid sequence: CASSFAEPAYNEQFF.

This chain connects TRBV16 to TRBJ2-2; D uncertain. The length of the CDR3 is 16 residues. Germline values: CDR1 KGHSY, CDR2 FQNENV. The V end lost 2 bases, the J end lost 6 bases, and 16 bases lay between the germline ends. This CDR3 reads CASSQSRKPPPGELFF. In DNA, the CDR3 is TGTGCCAGCAGCCAAAGTCGGAAGCCTCCCCCCGGGGAGCTGTTTTTT. Full variable domain (missing parts from reference TRBV16 and TRBJ2-2): GEEVAQTPKHLVRGEGQKAKLYCAPIKGHSYVFWYQQVLKNEFKFLISFQNENVFDETGMPKERFSAKCLPNSPCSLEIQATKLEDSAVYFCASSQSRKPPPGELFFGEGSRLTVL.

The V call is TRBV28, the J call TRBJ2-7; D uncertain. CDR3 size: 12 residues. Looked up from germline, CDR1 is MDHEN and CDR2 is SYDVKM. The V and J ends lost 10 bases and 4 bases respectively, with 14 bases between them. The CDR3 loop reads CATGVTDYEQYF. The CDR3 nucleotides are TGTGCCACGGGTGTTACTGATTACGAGCAGTACTTC.

Notes on this clone: Other DNA sequences in the sample encode the same CDR3. The chain joins TRBV27 to TRBJ1-2; 9 nucleotides align to TRBD1. The CDR3 runs 15 residues. V shed 3 bases, J shed 2 bases, and the junction held 4 bases outside the gene matches. The germline V gene has CDR1 MNHEY and CDR2 SMNVEV (reference sequence). CDR3 nucleotides: TGTGCCAGCAGTTTGGGAGGACAGGGGAACTATGGCTACACCTTC. The encoded protein is CASSLGGQGNYGYTF.

The rearrangement joins TRBV6-1 to TRBJ2-7, with 9 nucleotides matching TRBD1. CDR3 length equals 15 residues. Germline V CDR1 and CDR2: MNHNS, SASEGT. The junction had 7 bases not matched to a gene; V was cut back by 3 bases and J by 4 bases. The DNA of the CDR3 is TGTGCCAGCAGTGACGGACAGGGGAGCATATACGAGCAGTACTTC. It specifies CASSDGQGSIYEQYF.

This clone came up once. The chain joins TRBV4-1 to TRBJ1-5; tentative D call: TRBD1 (6 bases). V lost 0 bases to trimming and J lost 4 bases, with 10 bases between them. The CDR3 spans 15 residues. Germline lookup yields CDR1 MGHRA and CDR2 YSYEKL. CDR3 in DNA: TGCGCCAGCAGCCAAGAAACAACAGGGAATCAGCCCCAGCATTTT. Protein sequence: CASSQETTGNQPQHF.

This chain links TRBV10-1 with TRBJ2-2, with 14 bases that match TRBD2. This CDR3 is built from 20 residues. Germline CDR1 and CDR2: WNHNN and SYGVQD (reference sequence). With V trimmed by 4 bases and J by 4 bases, 14 bases remained unmatched. The CDR3 reads CASSAHTGTSGRGGTGELFF. In DNA form, the CDR3 reads TGCGCCAGCAGTGCCCATACCGGGACTAGCGGGAGAGGGGGCACCGGGGAGCTGTTTTTT.

The chain carries TRBV28 and TRBJ2-1; D unclear. Germline loops: CDR1 MDHEN, CDR2 SYDVKM. This CDR3 is built from 12 residues. Trimming stripped 5 bases from V and 8 bases from J, with 10 bases between. The CDR3 here is CASSEPSYEQFF. The CDR3 DNA reads TGTGCCAGCAGTGAACCCTCTTATGAGCAGTTCTTC.

The chain employs TRBV11-1 and TRBJ2-1; TRBD2 agrees at 8 bases. This CDR3 comprises 16 residues. V lost 2 bases and J lost 8; bases outside the gene matches: 11. In germline, CDR1 is SGHAT, CDR2 FQDESV (reference sequence). This chain's CDR3 is CASSLTGGPWSHEQFF. CDR3 in DNA: TGTGCCAGCAGCTTAACGGGGGGGCCTTGGTCCCATGAGCAGTTCTTC.

A note on this clone: The same CDR3 can be traced to other DNA sequences in this sample. The genes are TRBV30 and TRBJ2-7; D is unresolved. V was clipped by 0 bases and J by 2 bases, with 11 bases between them. Per the germline V gene, CDR1 is GTSNPN and CDR2 is SVGIG (reference sequence). CDR3 size: 14 residues. The CDR3, as DNA: TGTGCCTGGAGTGTTGGTGCAGGCACCTACGAGCAGTACTTC. Encoded protein: CAWSVGAGTYEQYF.

The chain joins TRBV7-9 to TRBJ2-7, with 7 bases lining up with TRBD2. CDR3 length: 14 amino acids. Germline trimming cut 1 base from V and 5 bases from J; bases unmatched to any gene: 5. Germline V gene sequence: CDR1 SEHNR, CDR2 FQNEAQ (reference sequence). The CDR3 protein is CASSLVAGENEQYF. The CDR3 DNA reads as TGTGCCAGCAGCTTAGTTGCGGGAGAGAACGAGCAGTACTTC.

The CDR3 DNA is TGTGCCAGCAGCTGGGGGGAACAGGGTTGGCAAGAGACCCAGTACTTC. This sequence encodes CASSWGEQGWQETQYF. The chain combines TRBV11-2 with TRBJ2-5; either TRBD1 or TRBD2 may supply D (6 bases each). This CDR3 is 16 amino acids long. The V and J ends lost 4 bases and 2 bases respectively, with 17 bases between them. Germline V gives CDR1 SGHAT, CDR2 FQNNGV.